Listed below are T cell receptor beta chains from one sample, sequenced in a study of T cells in Graves' hyperthyroidism and ophthalmopathy. TCRdb re-derived calls from the multiplex PCR reads in MiXCR, one entry per CDR3 protein. The sample contains over 250,000 distinct CDR3 sequences, roughly an eighth of which appear only once. Sample: blood. These receptors were collected from a woman aged 40 to 50 with Graves' ophthalmopathy. Both conserved end residues are part of each CDR3. Each record gives: V gene, J gene, clone size, CDR3 length, D gene, CDR3 protein, CDR3 DNA. A D gene is named only where the DNA matches it firmly. Clone sizes are given selectively: once, few, many, or a class where the clone is expanded.

TRBV6-2/TRBV6-3	TRBJ2-1	many	14	NA	CASSGTGTGNEQFF	TGTGCCAGCAGTGGCACAGGCACTGGGAATGAGCAGTTCTTC
TRBV6-1	TRBJ2-3	once	20	TRBD2	CASSRSGLAGQSASTDTQYF	TGTGCCAGCAGCCGATCGGGACTAGCGGGCCAATCAGCTAGCACAGATACGCAGTATTTT
TRBV20-1	TRBJ2-7	NA	14	TRBD2	CSAPILAGAYEQYF	TGCAGTGCGCCTATCCTAGCGGGGGCCTACGAGCAGTACTTC
TRBV7-2	TRBJ1-5	many	12	NA	CASSFSRQPQHF	TGTGCCAGCAGCTTCTCGAGGCAGCCCCAGCATTTT
TRBV9	TRBJ2-1	many	15	NA	CASSVVGQGHNEQFF	TGTGCCAGCAGCGTAGTAGGGCAGGGGCACAATGAGCAGTTCTTC
TRBV3-1	TRBJ2-7	few	14	TRBD1	CASSRDRGQDEQYF	TGTGCCAGCAGCCGGGACAGGGGGCAGGACGAGCAGTACTTC
TRBV9	TRBJ2-5	few	12	NA	CASSRDGETQYF	TGTGCCAGCTCTAGGGACGGGGAGACCCAGTACTTC
TRBV27	TRBJ1-1	many	14	NA	CASSLRGGNTEAFF	TGTGCCAGCAGTTTAAGAGGAGGGAACACTGAAGCTTTCTTT
TRBV6-1	TRBJ1-3	NA	15	TRBD1	CASSSPGGSGNTIYF	TGTGCCAGCAGTTCCCCAGGGGGGTCGGGAAACACCATATATTTT
TRBV28	TRBJ1-2	many	12	NA	CASRRGNYGYTF	TGTGCCAGCAGGCGGGGGAACTATGGCTACACCTTC
TRBV6-1	TRBJ1-1	NA	15	NA	CASSDLAGPGGRAFF	TGTGCCAGCAGTGATCTTGCCGGACCCGGCGGGCGAGCTTTCTTT
TRBV29-1	TRBJ2-7	NA	12	TRBD1	CSVPGGWYEQYF	TGCAGCGTTCCAGGGGGCTGGTACGAGCAGTACTTC
TRBV7-8	TRBJ2-7	many	14	NA	CASTDDRTTYEQYF	TGTGCCAGCACCGATGACAGGACTACCTACGAGCAGTACTTC
TRBV6-1	TRBJ1-5	many	14	NA	CASSSGTRNQPQHF	TGTGCCAGCAGCAGCGGGACACGCAATCAGCCCCAGCATTTT
TRBV6-5	TRBJ1-5	few	13	NA	CASSSRRDQPQHF	TGTGCCAGCAGTTCCCGGAGAGATCAGCCCCAGCATTTT
TRBV5-1	TRBJ2-7	many	14	NA	CASSQGPIGYEQYF	TGCGCCAGCAGCCAAGGTCCAATAGGCTACGAGCAGTACTTC
TRBV10-1	TRBJ2-5	many	16	TRBD2	CASSDRLAGGVETQYF	TGCGCCAGCAGTGACCGACTAGCGGGGGGTGTGGAGACCCAGTACTTC
TRBV20-1	TRBJ2-5	NA	15	TRBD2	CSARRASGRSETQYF	TGCAGTGCTAGACGGGCTAGCGGGAGGTCGGAGACCCAGTACTTC
TRBV6-1	TRBJ2-1	few	15	TRBD2	CASNSAGGPGNEQFF	TGTGCCAGCAATTCAGCGGGGGGGCCCGGCAATGAGCAGTTCTTC
TRBV10-3	TRBJ2-5	many	17	TRBD2	CAISEPVTPGGQETQYF	TGTGCCATCAGTGAGCCCGTGACCCCGGGGGGACAAGAGACCCAGTACTTC
TRBV30	TRBJ2-7	NA	15	NA	CAWSVGLAAIYEQYF	TGTGCCTGGAGTGTCGGTCTAGCAGCCATCTACGAGCAGTACTTC
TRBV3-1	TRBJ1-3	few	13	NA	CASSQITGNTIYF	TGTGCCAGCAGCCAAATAACTGGAAACACCATATATTTT
TRBV4-1	TRBJ2-1	NA	14	NA	CASSPSPAWGEQFF	TGCGCCAGCAGCCCAAGTCCGGCTTGGGGTGAGCAGTTCTTC
TRBV18	TRBJ2-1	many	16	TRBD1	CASSTRTGGLYNEQFF	TGTGCCAGCTCGACTCGAACAGGGGGTCTCTACAATGAGCAGTTCTTC
TRBV12-3/TRBV12-4	TRBJ1-6	NA	15	TRBD1	CASSMTGGDNSPLHF	TGTGCCAGCAGTATGACAGGGGGGGATAATTCACCCCTCCACTTT
TRBV28	TRBJ2-7	many	16	NA	CASSPLAAPNSYEQYF	TGTGCCAGCAGTCCCCTTGCGGCCCCTAACTCCTACGAGCAGTACTTC
TRBV5-1	TRBJ2-7	NA	14	NA	CASRFGLGTYEQYF	TGCGCCAGCCGGTTCGGACTCGGAACCTACGAGCAGTACTTC
TRBV6-5	TRBJ1-5	many	13	NA	CASSYGTDQPQHF	TGTGCCAGCAGTTACGGTACGGATCAGCCCCAGCATTTT
TRBV7-2	TRBJ2-3	many	16	NA	CASSLASSVGRNTQYF	TGTGCCAGCAGCTTAGCATCTAGCGTGGGACGAAATACGCAGTATTTT
TRBV19	TRBJ2-7	few	13	NA	CASGPTGSYEQYF	TGTGCCAGTGGCCCGACAGGATCCTACGAGCAGTACTTC
TRBV5-6	TRBJ2-1	NA	15	NA	CASSLAGTIYNEQFF	TGTGCCAGCAGCTTGGCCGGGACAATTTACAATGAGCAGTTCTTC
TRBV11-3	TRBJ2-1	many	12	NA	CASSREYNEQFF	TGTGCCAGCAGCCGGGAGTACAATGAGCAGTTCTTC
TRBV29-1	TRBJ2-5	few	14	TRBD1	CSVEGQGRHETQYF	TGCAGCGTTGAGGGACAGGGAAGACATGAGACCCAGTACTTC
TRBV20-1	TRBJ2-1	many	20	TRBD2	CSARTGLAGGLVGSYNEQFF	TGCAGTGCTAGAACCGGACTAGCGGGAGGTCTGGTAGGATCCTACAATGAGCAGTTCTTC
TRBV7-2	TRBJ2-7	NA	13	NA	CASSPGNSYEQYF	TGTGCCAGCAGCCCCGGGAACTCCTACGAGCAGTACTTC
TRBV24-1	TRBJ2-1	many	12	TRBD2	CATSDPSGDQFF	TGTGCCACCAGTGATCCTAGCGGGGACCAGTTCTTC
TRBV20-1	TRBJ1-1	many	10	NA	CSASRSEAFF	TGCAGTGCTAGTCGTAGTGAAGCTTTCTTT
TRBV27	TRBJ2-1	NA	15	NA	CASSLNGGLYNEQFF	TGTGCCAGCAGTTTAAACGGGGGGCTCTACAATGAGCAGTTCTTC
TRBV28	TRBJ2-5	many	14	TRBD1	CASSFFDRAGTQYF	TGTGCCAGCAGTTTCTTTGACAGGGCGGGGACCCAGTACTTC
TRBV7-9	TRBJ2-3	many	15	TRBD2	CASSTGTSGTDTQYF	TGTGCCAGCAGCACAGGGACTAGTGGCACAGATACGCAGTATTTT
TRBV30	TRBJ2-7	NA	19	TRBD2	CAWSVLPLATSGRSYEQYF	TGTGCCTGGAGTGTACTCCCCTTGGCGACTAGCGGGAGGTCCTACGAGCAGTACTTC
TRBV9	TRBJ1-1	many	13	NA	CASSVVGGPEAFF	TGTGCCAGCAGCGTAGTGGGCGGCCCTGAAGCTTTCTTT
TRBV7-9	TRBJ2-3	many	15	TRBD2	CASSALAGSTDTQYF	TGTGCCAGCAGCGCACTAGCGGGGAGCACAGATACGCAGTATTTT
TRBV28	TRBJ2-3	many	14	TRBD2	CASSFLAGTDTQYF	TGTGCCAGCAGTTTTCTAGCGGGCACAGATACGCAGTATTTT
TRBV9	TRBJ1-2	many	14	NA	CASSGRGYNYGYTF	TGTGCCAGCAGCGGCAGGGGCTATAACTATGGCTACACCTTC
TRBV28	TRBJ1-6	NA	15	NA	CASSPATWVNSPLHF	TGTGCCAGCAGCCCCGCGACTTGGGTAAATTCACCCCTCCACTTT
TRBV10-3	TRBJ2-3	many	15	NA	CAIRPSGILTDTQYF	TGTGCCATCCGACCGTCCGGGATACTAACAGATACGCAGTATTTT
TRBV28	TRBJ2-1	many	15	NA	CASLTGTRGSNEQFF	TGTGCCAGCCTCACGGGAACAAGGGGGTCCAATGAGCAGTTCTTC
TRBV2	TRBJ2-3	many	16	TRBD2	CASSLMGLAGADTQYF	TGTGCCAGCAGTCTGATGGGACTAGCGGGAGCAGATACGCAGTATTTT
TRBV24-1	TRBJ2-7	NA	12	NA	CATSDRGREQYF	TGTGCCACCAGTGACAGGGGAAGGGAGCAGTACTTC
TRBV10-3	TRBJ1-1	many	14	TRBD1	CAISRQGQNTEAFF	TGTGCCATCAGTAGACAGGGACAAAACACTGAAGCTTTCTTT
TRBV14	TRBJ1-1	many	15	NA	CASSQDDPMNTEAFF	TGTGCCAGCAGCCAAGACGACCCCATGAACACTGAAGCTTTCTTT
TRBV10-3	TRBJ2-5	many	13	TRBD2	CATGGLGWETQYF	TGTGCCACCGGAGGACTAGGATGGGAGACCCAGTACTTC
TRBV6-1	TRBJ1-2	many	14	NA	CASSVGGDNYGYTF	TGTGCCAGCAGTGTCGGGGGGGATAACTATGGCTACACCTTC
TRBV28	TRBJ2-3	many	19	TRBD2	CASSFSGYEAGARTDTQYF	TGTGCCAGCAGTTTTTCAGGCTATGAAGCGGGAGCGCGCACAGATACGCAGTATTTT
TRBV20-1	TRBJ2-2	many	12	NA	CSARRNAGELFF	TGCAGTGCTAGGAGGAACGCCGGGGAGCTGTTTTTT
TRBV28	TRBJ1-5	few	15	NA	CASSILKRANQPQHF	TGTGCCAGCAGTATCCTAAAACGGGCGAATCAGCCCCAGCATTTT
TRBV5-1	TRBJ2-2	NA	16	NA	CASSLVWIGGFGELFF	TGCGCCAGCAGCTTGGTCTGGATAGGGGGGTTCGGGGAGCTGTTTTTT
TRBV20-1	TRBJ1-6	many	13	NA	CSAMGEGYSPLHF	TGCAGTGCCATGGGAGAAGGGTATTCACCCCTCCACTTT
TRBV2	TRBJ2-5	NA	16	TRBD2	CASPRTGASGAETQYF	TGTGCCAGCCCCCGGACTGGGGCTAGCGGGGCAGAGACCCAGTACTTC